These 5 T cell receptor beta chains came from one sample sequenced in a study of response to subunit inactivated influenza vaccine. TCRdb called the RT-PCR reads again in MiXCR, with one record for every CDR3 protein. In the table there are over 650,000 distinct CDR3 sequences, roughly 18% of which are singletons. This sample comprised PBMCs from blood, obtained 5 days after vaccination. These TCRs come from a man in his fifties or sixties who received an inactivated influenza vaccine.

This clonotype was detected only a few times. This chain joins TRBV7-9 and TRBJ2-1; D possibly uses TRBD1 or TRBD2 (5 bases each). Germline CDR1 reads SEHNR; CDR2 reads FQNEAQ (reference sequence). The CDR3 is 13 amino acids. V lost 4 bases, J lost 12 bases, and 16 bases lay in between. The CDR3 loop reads CASSSGTPLGQFF. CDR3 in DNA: TGTGCCAGCAGCTCGGGGACCCCTCTGGGGCAGTTCTTC.

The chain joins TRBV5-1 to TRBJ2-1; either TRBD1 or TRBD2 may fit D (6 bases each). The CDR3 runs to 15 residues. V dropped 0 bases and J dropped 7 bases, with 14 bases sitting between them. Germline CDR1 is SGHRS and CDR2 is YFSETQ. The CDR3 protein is CASSLVRRGANEQFF. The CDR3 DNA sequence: TGCGCCAGCAGCTTGGTTCGGAGGGGGGCGAATGAGCAGTTCTTC.

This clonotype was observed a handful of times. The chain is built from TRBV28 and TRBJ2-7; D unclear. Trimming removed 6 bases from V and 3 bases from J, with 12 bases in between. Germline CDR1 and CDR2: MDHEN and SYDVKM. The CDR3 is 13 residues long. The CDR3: CASSTPGFYEQYF. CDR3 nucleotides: TGTGCCAGCAGCACTCCGGGCTTCTACGAGCAGTACTTC.

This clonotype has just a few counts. This chain's CDR3 is CASSYPTGGVYNEQFF. In nucleotides, the CDR3 is TGTGCCAGCAGTTACCCTACAGGGGGCGTCTACAATGAGCAGTTCTTC. The V and J genes are TRBV6-5 and TRBJ2-1; 9 bases map to TRBD1. The CDR3 sequence is 16 residues long. Losses at the gene ends were 2 bases for V and 3 bases for J; bases not matched to a gene: 5. Germline-derived CDR1 and CDR2 are MNHEY and SVGAGI.

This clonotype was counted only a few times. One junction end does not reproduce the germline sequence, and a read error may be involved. CDR3 protein: CASSLGDRNSGYTF. The CDR3 DNA reads TGCGCCAGCAGCTTGGGTGACAGGAACTCTGGCTACACCTTC. The rearrangement links TRBV5-1 to TRBJ1-2, with TRBD1 as a possible D gene (6 bases). The CDR3 loop spans 14 amino acids. Germline CDR1 is SGHRS and CDR2 is YFSETQ. Looking up the rest from reference TRBV5-1 and TRBJ1-2 gives the full variable domain: KAGVTQTPRYLIKTRGQQVTLSCSPISGHRSVSWYQQTPGQGLQFLFEYFSETQRNKGNFPGRFSGRQFSNSRSEMNVSTLELGDSALYLCASSLGDRNSGYTFGSGTRLTVV.